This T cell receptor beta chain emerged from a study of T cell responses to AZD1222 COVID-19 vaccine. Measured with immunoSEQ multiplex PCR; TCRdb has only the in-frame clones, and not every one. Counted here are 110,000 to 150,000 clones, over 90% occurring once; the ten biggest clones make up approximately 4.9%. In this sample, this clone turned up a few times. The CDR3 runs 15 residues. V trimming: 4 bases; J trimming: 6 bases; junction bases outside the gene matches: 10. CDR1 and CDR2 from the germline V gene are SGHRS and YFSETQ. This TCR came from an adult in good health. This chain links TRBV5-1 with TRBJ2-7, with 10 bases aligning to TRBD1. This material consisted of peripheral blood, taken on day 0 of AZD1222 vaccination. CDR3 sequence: CASSPAGTGAGEQYF. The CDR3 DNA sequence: TGCGCCAGCAGCCCCGCCGGGACAGGGGCTGGCGAGCAGTACTTC.